The present entry profiles one TCR beta chain with its context. Antigen unknown. From germline, CDR1 is MNHEY and CDR2 SVGAGI. V dropped 6 bases and J dropped 2 bases, with 14 bases sitting between them. This CDR3 has 14 residues. The data are from a study of cytomegalovirus exposure and HLA in healthy donors. General study results and limits: Rarity characterized most TCR sequences, yet some public TCRs appeared in many donors.

The PCR had 60 Vbeta and 13 Jbeta primers. The table came from immunoSEQ multiplex PCR; TCRdb's copy has only in-frame clones and leaves some out. The table has approximately 100,000 clones, 75% seen once. This sequence joins TRBV6-5 and TRBJ2-7, with D perhaps matching TRBD1 (5 bases). Sequenced sample: PBMCs. The TCR sequence derives from a man between 45 and 60 years old in good health and CMV-seronegative. This CDR3 reads CASSQTDSTYEQYF. The CDR3 bases are TGTGCCAGCAGCCAGACAGATTCTACCTACGAGCAGTACTTC.